This T cell receptor (beta chain) was recovered during a study of OX40 agonist ivuxolimab in advanced cancers. The wider study: Partial responses were observed in three patients, of whom one had hepatocellular carcinoma and two had cutaneous melanoma.

TCRdb keeps only in-frame clones here, not all; method: immunoSEQ multiplex PCR. This repertoire shows under 80,000 clones, 75% to 90% found once; its top ten account for around 2%. General study points: CD8+ T cells showed, on average, more clonal expansion than CD4+ cells. Expansion of clones was among the lowest in partial responders at 0.1-3.0 mg/kg.

Autoimmune disease history or systemic immunosuppression led to patient exclusion. A remark on this clone: The antigen is unknown.

This receptor was obtained from an adult with an advanced solid tumor such as melanoma, head and neck, liver or kidney cancer. The sequencing used CD4+ or CD8+ T cells sorted from blood, collected in a trial of the OX40 agonist ivuxolimab.

The CDR3 DNA reads as TGTGCCAGCAGCCTCGGGGACGATCCTAGGGAGACCCAGTACTTC. Translation: CASSLGDDPRETQYF. The chain has TRBV28 and TRBJ2-5; D may correspond to TRBD1 or TRBD2 (5 bases each). Germline values: CDR1 MDHEN, CDR2 SYDVKM. This CDR3 is built from 15 residues. V was shortened by 6 bases and J by 5 bases, with 19 bases between the two germline ends.